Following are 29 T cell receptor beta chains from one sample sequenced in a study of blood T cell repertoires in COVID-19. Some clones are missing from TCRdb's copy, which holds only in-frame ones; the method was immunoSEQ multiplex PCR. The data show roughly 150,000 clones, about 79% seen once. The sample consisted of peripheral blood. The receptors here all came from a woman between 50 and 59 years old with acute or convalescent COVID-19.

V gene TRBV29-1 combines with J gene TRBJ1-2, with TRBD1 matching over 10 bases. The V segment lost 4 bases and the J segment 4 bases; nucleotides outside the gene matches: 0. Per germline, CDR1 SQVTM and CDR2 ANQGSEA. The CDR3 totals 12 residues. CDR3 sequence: CSVGQGAYGYTF. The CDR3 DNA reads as TGCAGCGTTGGACAGGGGGCCTATGGCTACACCTTC. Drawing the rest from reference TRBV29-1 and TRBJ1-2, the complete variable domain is SAVISQKPSRDICQRGTSLTIQCQVDSQVTMMFWYRQQPGQSLTLIATANQGSEATYESGFVIDKFPISRPNLTFSTLTVSNMSPEDSSIYLCSVGQGAYGYTFGSGTRLTVV.

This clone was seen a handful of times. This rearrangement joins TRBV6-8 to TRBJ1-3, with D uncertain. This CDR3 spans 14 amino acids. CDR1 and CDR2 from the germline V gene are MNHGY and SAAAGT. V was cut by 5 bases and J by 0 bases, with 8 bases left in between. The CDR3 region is CASSLSGSGNTIYF. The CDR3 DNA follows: TGTGCCAGCAGTCTCAGTGGCTCTGGAAACACCATATATTTT.

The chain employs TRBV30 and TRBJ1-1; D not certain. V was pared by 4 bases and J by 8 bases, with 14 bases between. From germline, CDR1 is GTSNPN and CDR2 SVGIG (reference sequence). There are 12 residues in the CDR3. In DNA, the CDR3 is TGTGCCTGGATTACGATTCAGATGGAAGCTTTCTTT. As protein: CAWITIQMEAFF.

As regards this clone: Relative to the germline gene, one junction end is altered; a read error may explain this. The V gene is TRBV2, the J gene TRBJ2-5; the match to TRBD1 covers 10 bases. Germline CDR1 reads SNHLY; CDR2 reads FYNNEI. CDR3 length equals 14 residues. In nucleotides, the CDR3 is TGTGCCAGCAGAGAAGACAGGGGGCTGGAGACCCAGTACTTC. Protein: CASREDRGLETQYF.

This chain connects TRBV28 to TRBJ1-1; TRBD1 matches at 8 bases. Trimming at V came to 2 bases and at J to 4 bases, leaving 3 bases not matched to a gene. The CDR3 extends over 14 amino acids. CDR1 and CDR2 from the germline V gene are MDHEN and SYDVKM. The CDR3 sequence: CASSLHTGGTEAFF. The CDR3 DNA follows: TGTGCCAGCAGTTTACATACAGGGGGCACTGAAGCTTTCTTT.

CDR3 in amino acids: CASSIASRDTDTQYF. CDR3 sequence (DNA): TGTGCCAGCAGCATCGCATCCAGGGACACAGATACGCAGTATTTT. The chain employs TRBV7-2 and TRBJ2-3; possible D gene TRBD1, 5 bases. Trimming removed 5 bases at V and 2 bases at J, with 14 bases between. CDR3 length: 15 residues. Germline-derived CDR1 and CDR2 are SGHTA and FQGNSA.

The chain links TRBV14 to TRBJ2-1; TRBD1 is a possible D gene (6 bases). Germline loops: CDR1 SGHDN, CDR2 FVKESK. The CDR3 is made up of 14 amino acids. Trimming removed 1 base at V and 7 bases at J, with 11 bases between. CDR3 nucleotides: TGTGCCAGCAGCCAAGTCGCCAGGGGTAATGAGCAGTTCTTC. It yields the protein CASSQVARGNEQFF.

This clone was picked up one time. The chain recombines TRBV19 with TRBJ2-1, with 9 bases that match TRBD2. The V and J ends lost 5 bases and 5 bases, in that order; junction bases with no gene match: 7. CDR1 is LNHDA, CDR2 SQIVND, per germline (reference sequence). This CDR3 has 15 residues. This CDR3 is CASSPLAGSNNEQFF. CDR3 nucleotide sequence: TGTGCCAGTAGTCCTCTAGCGGGGTCGAACAATGAGCAGTTCTTC.

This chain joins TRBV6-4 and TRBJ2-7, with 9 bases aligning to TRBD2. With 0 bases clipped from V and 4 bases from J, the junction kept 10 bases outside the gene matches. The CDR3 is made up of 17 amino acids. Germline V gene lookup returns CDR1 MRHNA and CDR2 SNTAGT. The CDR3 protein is CASSDSVREGPGYEQYF. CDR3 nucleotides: TGTGCCAGCAGTGACTCAGTGCGGGAGGGCCCGGGGTACGAGCAGTACTTC.

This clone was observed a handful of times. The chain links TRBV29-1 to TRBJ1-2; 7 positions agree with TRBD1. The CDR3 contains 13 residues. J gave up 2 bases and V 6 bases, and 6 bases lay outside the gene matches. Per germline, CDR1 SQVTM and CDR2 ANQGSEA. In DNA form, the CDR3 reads TGCAGCGTAGCGACAGGGACCAACTATGGCTACACCTTC. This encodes CSVATGTNYGYTF.

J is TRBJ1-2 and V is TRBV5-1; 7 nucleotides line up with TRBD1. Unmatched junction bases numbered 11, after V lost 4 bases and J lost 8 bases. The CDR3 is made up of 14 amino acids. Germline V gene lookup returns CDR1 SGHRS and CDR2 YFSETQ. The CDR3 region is CASSPYGQDGGYTF. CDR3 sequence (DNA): TGCGCCAGCAGCCCGTACGGACAGGATGGGGGCTACACCTTC.

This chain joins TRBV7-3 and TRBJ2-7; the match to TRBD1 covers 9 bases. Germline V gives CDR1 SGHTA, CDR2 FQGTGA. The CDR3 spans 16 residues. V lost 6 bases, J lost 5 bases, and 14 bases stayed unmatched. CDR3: CASSLPPDRGRNEQYF. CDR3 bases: TGTGCCAGCAGTTTACCACCGGACAGGGGTAGAAACGAGCAGTACTTC.

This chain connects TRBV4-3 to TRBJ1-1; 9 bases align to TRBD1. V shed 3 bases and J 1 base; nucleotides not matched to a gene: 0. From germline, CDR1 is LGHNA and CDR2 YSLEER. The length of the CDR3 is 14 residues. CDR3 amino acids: CASSQGQGNTEAFF. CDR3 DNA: TGCGCCAGCAGCCAGGGACAGGGGAACACTGAAGCTTTCTTT.

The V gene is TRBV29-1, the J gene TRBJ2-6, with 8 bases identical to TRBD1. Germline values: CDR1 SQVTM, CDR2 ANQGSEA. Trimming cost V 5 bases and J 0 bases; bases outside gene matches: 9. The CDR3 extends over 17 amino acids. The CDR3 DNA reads TGCAGCGTTTCCCCGGGACAGGAGTCCTCTGGGGCCAACGTCCTGACTTTC. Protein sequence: CSVSPGQESSGANVLTF.

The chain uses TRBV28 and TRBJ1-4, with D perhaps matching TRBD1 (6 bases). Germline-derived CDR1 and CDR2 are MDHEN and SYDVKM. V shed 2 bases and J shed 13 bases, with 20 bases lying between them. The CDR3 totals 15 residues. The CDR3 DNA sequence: TGTGCCAGCAGTTTAGCCGGGACAAGTAGTTGGGGACTGTTTTTT. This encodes CASSLAGTSSWGLFF.

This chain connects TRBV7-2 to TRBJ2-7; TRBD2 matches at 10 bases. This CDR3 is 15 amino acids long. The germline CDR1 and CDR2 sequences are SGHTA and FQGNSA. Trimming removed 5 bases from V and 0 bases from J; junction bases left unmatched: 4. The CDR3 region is CASSVTSGFSYEQYF. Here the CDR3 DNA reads TGTGCCAGCAGCGTGACTAGCGGGTTCTCCTACGAGCAGTACTTC.

CDR3 in amino acids: CASNTGPGANVLTF. In DNA form, the CDR3 reads TGTGCCAGCAACACAGGGCCTGGGGCCAACGTCCTGACTTTC. The V call is TRBV9, the J call TRBJ2-6, with D possibly being TRBD1 (6 bases). This CDR3 is 14 amino acids long. V lost 6 bases, J lost 2 bases, and 9 bases lay in between. Germline loops: CDR1 SGDLS, CDR2 YYNGEE. The full variable domain, rest sourced from reference TRBV9 and TRBJ2-6, is DSGVTQTPKHLITATGQRVTLRCSPRSGDLSVYWYQQSLDQGLQFLIQYYNGEERAKGNILERFSAQQFPDLHSELNLSSLELGDSALYFCASNTGPGANVLTFGAGSRLTVL.

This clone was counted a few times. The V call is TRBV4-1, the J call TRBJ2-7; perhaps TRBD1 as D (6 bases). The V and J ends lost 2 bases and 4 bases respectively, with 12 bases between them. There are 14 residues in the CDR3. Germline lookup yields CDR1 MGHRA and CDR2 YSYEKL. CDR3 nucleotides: TGCGCCAGCAGCCAAACCCGGACAGTTTACGAGCAGTACTTC. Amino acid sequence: CASSQTRTVYEQYF.

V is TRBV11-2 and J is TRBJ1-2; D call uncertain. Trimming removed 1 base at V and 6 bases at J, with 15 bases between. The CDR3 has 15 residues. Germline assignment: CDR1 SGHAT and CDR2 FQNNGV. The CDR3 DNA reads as TGTGCCAGCAGCTTAGCCCTAAATTGGCAGGATGGCTACACCTTC. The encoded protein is CASSLALNWQDGYTF.

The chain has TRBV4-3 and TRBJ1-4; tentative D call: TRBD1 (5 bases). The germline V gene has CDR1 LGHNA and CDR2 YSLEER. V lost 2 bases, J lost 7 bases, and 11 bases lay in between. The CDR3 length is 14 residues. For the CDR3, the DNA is TGCGCCAGCAGCCAAAACCGGGGGGGTGAAAAACTGTTTTTT. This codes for CASSQNRGGEKLFF.

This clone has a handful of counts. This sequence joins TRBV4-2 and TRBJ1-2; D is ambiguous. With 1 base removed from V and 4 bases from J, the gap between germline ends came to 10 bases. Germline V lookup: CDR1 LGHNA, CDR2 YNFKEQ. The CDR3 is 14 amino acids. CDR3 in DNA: TGTGCCAGCAGCCAAGGGCAGGCATTCTATGGCTACACCTTC. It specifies CASSQGQAFYGYTF.

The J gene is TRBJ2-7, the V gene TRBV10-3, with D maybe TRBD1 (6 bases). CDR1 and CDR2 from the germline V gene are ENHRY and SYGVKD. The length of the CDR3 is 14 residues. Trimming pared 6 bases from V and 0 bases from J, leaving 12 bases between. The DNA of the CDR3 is TGTGCCATCAGACCCCCGGACAGCTCCTACGAGCAGTACTTC. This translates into CAIRPPDSSYEQYF.

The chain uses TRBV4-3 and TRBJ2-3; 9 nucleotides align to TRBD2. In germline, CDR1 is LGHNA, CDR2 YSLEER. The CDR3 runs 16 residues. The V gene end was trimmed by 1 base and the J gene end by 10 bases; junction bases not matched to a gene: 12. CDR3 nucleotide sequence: TGCGCCAGCAGCCAAGTTGGTAGCGGGGGAGACTACGCGCAGTATTTT. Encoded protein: CASSQVGSGGDYAQYF.

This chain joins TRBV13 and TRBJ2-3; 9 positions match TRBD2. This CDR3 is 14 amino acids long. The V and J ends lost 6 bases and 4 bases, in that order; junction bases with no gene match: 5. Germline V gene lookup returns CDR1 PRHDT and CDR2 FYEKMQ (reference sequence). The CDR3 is CASRWRGGPDTQYF. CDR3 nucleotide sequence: TGTGCCAGCAGGTGGCGGGGGGGCCCAGATACGCAGTATTTT.

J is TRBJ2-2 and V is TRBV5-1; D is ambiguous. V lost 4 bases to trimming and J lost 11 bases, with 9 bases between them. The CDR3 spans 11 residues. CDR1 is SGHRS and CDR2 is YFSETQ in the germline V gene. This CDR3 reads CASSPRRELFF. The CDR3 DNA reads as TGCGCCAGCAGCCCGCGGAGAGAGCTGTTTTTT. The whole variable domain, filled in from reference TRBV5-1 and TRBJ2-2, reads KAGVTQTPRYLIKTRGQQVTLSCSPISGHRSVSWYQQTPGQGLQFLFEYFSETQRNKGNFPGRFSGRQFSNSRSEMNVSTLELGDSALYLCASSPRRELFFGEGSRLTVL.

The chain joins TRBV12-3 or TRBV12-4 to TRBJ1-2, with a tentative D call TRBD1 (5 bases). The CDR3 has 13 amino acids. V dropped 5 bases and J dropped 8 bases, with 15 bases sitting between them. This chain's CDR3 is CASSPGDGSGYTF. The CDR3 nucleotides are TGTGCCAGCAGTCCGGGGGATGGGAGCGGCTACACCTTC.

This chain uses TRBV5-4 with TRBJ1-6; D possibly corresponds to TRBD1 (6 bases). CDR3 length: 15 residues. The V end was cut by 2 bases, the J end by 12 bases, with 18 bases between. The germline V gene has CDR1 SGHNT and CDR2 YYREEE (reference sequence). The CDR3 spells CASSLVGQGSRPLHF. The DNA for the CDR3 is TGTGCCAGCAGCTTAGTCGGGCAGGGGTCTAGACCCCTCCACTTT.

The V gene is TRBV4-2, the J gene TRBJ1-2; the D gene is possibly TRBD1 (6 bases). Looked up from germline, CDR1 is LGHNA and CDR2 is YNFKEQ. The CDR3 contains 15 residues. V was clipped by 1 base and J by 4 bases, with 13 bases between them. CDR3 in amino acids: CASSQGQDPFYGYTF. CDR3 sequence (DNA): TGTGCCAGCAGCCAAGGACAGGACCCTTTCTATGGCTACACCTTC.

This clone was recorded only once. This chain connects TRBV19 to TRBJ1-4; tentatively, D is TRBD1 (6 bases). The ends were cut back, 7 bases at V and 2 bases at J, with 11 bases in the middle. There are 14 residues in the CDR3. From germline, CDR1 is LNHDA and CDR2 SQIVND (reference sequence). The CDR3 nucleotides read TGTGCCAGTAAACGTGGACAGACTAATGAAAAACTGTTTTTT. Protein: CASKRGQTNEKLFF.